A single sample is the source of the 3 T cell receptor beta chains below, sequenced in a study of cytomegalovirus exposure and HLA in healthy donors. Primers: 60 Vbeta forward and 13 Jbeta reverse. Measured with immunoSEQ multiplex PCR; TCRdb has only the in-frame clones, and not every one. Counted here are 150,000 to 250,000 clones, under 90% occurring once; the ten biggest clones make up approximately 0.092%. Sequencing was performed on PBMCs. The receptors were gathered from a boy aged 2 to 9 in good health and CMV-seronegative.

This clone was counted only a few times. The chain combines TRBV27 with TRBJ2-5, with 10 bases aligning to TRBD1. The CDR3 covers 15 residues. J lost 5 bases, V lost 3 bases, and 6 bases had no gene match. The germline CDR1 and CDR2 sequences are MNHEY and SMNVEV (reference sequence). The CDR3 DNA reads as TGTGCCAGCAGTTTCCGCCGGGACAGGGGCGAGACCCAGTACTTC. This gives the protein CASSFRRDRGETQYF.

The rearrangement uses TRBV28 and TRBJ1-6; 7 bases line up with TRBD1. CDR1 and CDR2 (germline): MDHEN, SYDVKM. The CDR3 is 14 residues long. Trimming removed 5 bases from V and 9 bases from J; junction bases left unmatched: 7. The CDR3, as DNA: TGTGCCAGCAGTCCGGGACAGTCACGTTCACCCCTCCACTTT. Its translation is CASSPGQSRSPLHF.

The chain combines TRBV29-1 with TRBJ1-5; 9 bases align to TRBD1. Germline CDR1 reads SQVTM; CDR2 reads ANQGSEA. The junction had 3 bases not matched to a gene; V was cut back by 5 bases and J by 4 bases. The CDR3 sequence is 13 residues long. This CDR3 reads CSVRTGDNQPQHF. For the CDR3, the DNA is TGCAGCGTTCGGACAGGGGATAATCAGCCCCAGCATTTT. The whole variable domain, filled in from reference TRBV29-1 and TRBJ1-5, reads SAVISQKPSRDICQRGTSLTIQCQVDSQVTMMFWYRQQPGQSLTLIATANQGSEATYESGFVIDKFPISRPNLTFSTLTVSNMSPEDSSIYLCSVRTGDNQPQHFGDGTRLSIL.